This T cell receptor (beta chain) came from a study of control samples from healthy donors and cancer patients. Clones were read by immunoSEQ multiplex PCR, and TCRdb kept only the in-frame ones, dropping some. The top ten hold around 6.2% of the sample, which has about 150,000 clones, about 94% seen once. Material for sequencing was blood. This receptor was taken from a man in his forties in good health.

This CDR3 is CASSLGVGAGEQYF. In nucleotides, the CDR3 is TGTGCCAGCAGCTTAGGGGTGGGAGCTGGAGAGCAGTACTTC. This chain links TRBV7-2 with TRBJ2-7, with D possibly TRBD2 on 5 matching bases. Germline V gives CDR1 SGHTA, CDR2 FQGNSA. The CDR3 sequence is 14 residues long. The V and J ends lost 1 base and 7 bases respectively, with 14 bases between them.